The 12 T cell receptor beta chains given below trace back to one sample, sequenced in a study of vaccination effects on CD4 cells after COVID-19. TCRdb's copy holds only in-frame clones and misses some; the assay was immunoSEQ multiplex PCR. The table has 43,000 or so clones, 60% to 75% seen once; the top ten hold about 6.7%. These receptors have no known antigen. The culture ran for roughly ten days before CD4+ T cells were isolated. Participants got two doses of BNT162b2 or mRNA-1273 vaccine. Material: CD4+ T cells from PBMCs cultured without peptide, obtained after COVID-19 vaccination. Receptor source: a human donor who received a COVID-19 vaccine.

This chain uses TRBV6-1 with TRBJ1-6, with D possibly matching TRBD1 (6 bases). V lost 2 bases to trimming and J lost 5 bases, with 16 bases between them. This CDR3 is 17 amino acids long. CDR1 is MNHNS and CDR2 is SASEGT in the germline V gene. As DNA, the CDR3 is TGTGCCAGCAGTGAAAACGTGTTGGGGGCCCATAATTCACCCCTCCACTTT. It yields the protein CASSENVLGAHNSPLHF.

V is TRBV5-1 and J is TRBJ2-7; TRBD1 aligns across 9 bases. Germline V gene lookup returns CDR1 SGHRS and CDR2 YFSETQ. The CDR3 has 17 residues. The V and J ends lost 4 bases and 4 bases, in that order; junction bases with no gene match: 15. CDR3 amino acids: CASSHLTPGQGPYEQYF. The CDR3, as DNA: TGCGCCAGCAGCCATTTGACTCCGGGACAGGGTCCATACGAGCAGTACTTC.

The chain has TRBV27 and TRBJ2-3, with D possibly matching TRBD2 (6 bases). CDR1 is MNHEY, CDR2 SMNVEV, per germline (reference sequence). The V gene lost 5 bases and the J gene lost 1 base, with 13 bases spanning the gap. There are 15 residues in the CDR3. CDR3 residues: CASSPSWGGTDTQYF. The CDR3 DNA reads as TGTGCCAGCAGTCCCTCCTGGGGGGGCACAGATACGCAGTATTTT.

The gene calls are TRBV18 and TRBJ1-2; 9 nucleotides agree with TRBD1. V lost 3 bases and J lost 2; bases outside the gene matches: 1. The CDR3 runs to 14 residues. CDR1 is KGHSH, CDR2 LQKENI, per germline. The CDR3 loop reads CASSPGQGNYGYTF. DNA of the CDR3: TGTGCCAGCTCACCGGGACAGGGAAACTATGGCTACACCTTC.

The V gene is TRBV2, the J gene TRBJ2-7, with D hard to call. From germline, CDR1 is SNHLY and CDR2 FYNNEI. Trimming shortened V by 6 bases and J by 5 bases, and 8 bases separated the two germline ends. The CDR3 is made up of 11 amino acids. The CDR3 is CASRTRNEQYF. The CDR3 nucleotides are TGTGCCAGCAGGACGAGAAACGAGCAGTACTTC.

V gene TRBV5-1 combines with J gene TRBJ2-3; 7 bases line up with TRBD2. V lost 1 base and J lost 5; bases outside the gene matches: 4. The CDR3 runs to 14 residues. The germline CDR1 and CDR2 sequences are SGHRS and YFSETQ. The CDR3 is CASSLKSGGDTQYF. The CDR3, as DNA: TGCGCCAGCAGCTTGAAGTCGGGAGGAGATACGCAGTATTTT. Supplemented by reference TRBV5-1 and TRBJ2-3, the full variable domain reads KAGVTQTPRYLIKTRGQQVTLSCSPISGHRSVSWYQQTPGQGLQFLFEYFSETQRNKGNFPGRFSGRQFSNSRSEMNVSTLELGDSALYLCASSLKSGGDTQYFGPGTRLTVL.

The rearrangement joins TRBV9 to TRBJ1-3; weak D call: TRBD1 (5 bases). From germline, CDR1 is SGDLS and CDR2 YYNGEE. V lost 4 bases, J lost 0 bases, and 11 bases lay in between. The CDR3 is 15 amino acids. This chain's CDR3 is CASSRDGNSGNTIYF. The DNA of the CDR3 is TGTGCCAGCAGCCGGGACGGAAACTCTGGAAACACCATATATTTT. Using reference TRBV9 and TRBJ1-3 for the parts outside the CDR3, the full variable domain is DSGVTQTPKHLITATGQRVTLRCSPRSGDLSVYWYQQSLDQGLQFLIQYYNGEERAKGNILERFSAQQFPDLHSELNLSSLELGDSALYFCASSRDGNSGNTIYFGEGSWLTVV.

The rearrangement links TRBV7-6 to TRBJ2-2; D could derive from TRBD1 or TRBD2 (5 bases each). Germline V gene sequence: CDR1 SGHVS, CDR2 FNYEAQ. This CDR3 comprises 21 residues. Trimming pared 1 base from V and 8 bases from J, leaving 32 bases between. The CDR3 here is CASSLGRRVSRHQRGPGELFF. The CDR3 coding sequence is TGTGCCAGCAGCTTAGGTCGTCGCGTGTCCAGGCACCAACGGGGACCAGGGGAGCTGTTTTTT.

The chain recombines TRBV5-1 with TRBJ2-3; D possibly corresponds to TRBD2 (6 bases). Germline V gives CDR1 SGHRS, CDR2 YFSETQ. The CDR3 totals 15 residues. Trimming removed 5 bases from V and 0 bases from J, with 13 bases in between. CDR3 loop: CASSLVGTSTDTQYF. CDR3 nucleotide sequence: TGCGCCAGCAGTCTTGTAGGGACTAGCACAGATACGCAGTATTTT.

V gene TRBV10-2 combines with J gene TRBJ1-2, with D possibly TRBD1 on 5 matching bases. The germline V gene has CDR1 WSHSY and CDR2 SAAADI. The CDR3 contains 13 residues. V lost 5 bases to trimming and J lost 2 bases, with 9 bases between them. CDR3 loop: CASSKDRNYGYTF. Here the CDR3 DNA reads TGCGCCAGCAGTAAAGACAGAAACTATGGCTACACCTTC.

This clone was observed a handful of times. This chain uses TRBV28 with TRBJ1-1; 9 nucleotides line up with TRBD1. Germline V gene data show CDR1 as MDHEN and CDR2 as SYDVKM. This CDR3 region has 15 residues. V lost 6 bases, J lost 4 bases, and 9 bases stayed unmatched. The CDR3 sequence: CASSPSTGGRTEAFF. DNA for the CDR3: TGTGCCAGCAGCCCCTCGACAGGGGGTCGCACTGAAGCTTTCTTT. The variable domain in full, with the rest retrieved from reference TRBV28 and TRBJ1-1, is DVKVTQSSRYLVKRTGEKVFLECVQDMDHENMFWYRQDPGLGLRLIYFSYDVKMKEKGDIPEGYSVSREKKERFSLILESASTNQTSMYLCASSPSTGGRTEAFFGQGTRLTVV.

This clone was seen only a few times. The chain couples TRBV19 to TRBJ1-2; the D is unclear. V was shortened by 7 bases and J by 5 bases, with 11 bases between the two germline ends. CDR3 length: 12 residues. In germline, CDR1 is LNHDA, CDR2 SQIVND (reference sequence). CDR3 protein: CASKEGGYGYTF. Written as DNA, the CDR3 is TGTGCCAGTAAAGAGGGAGGGTATGGCTACACCTTC.